These 20 T cell receptor beta chains share one sample of origin, sequenced in a study of T cell repertoires in cytomegalovirus infection. TCRdb re-called the reads with MiXCR, one entry per CDR3 protein. The table has a few hundred thousand distinct CDR3 sequences, just under 25% seen once; the top ten hold approximately 12%. Their antigens are not known. The material sequenced was cultured PBMCs, taken from culture after CMV antigen stimulation. These receptors all stem from a human donor in good health (CMV status not recorded). Some clones in this sample may be carry-over from other donors' samples.

Ten or more counts support this clonotype. The chain employs TRBV12-3 or TRBV12-4 and TRBJ2-1, with 9 bases matching TRBD1. This CDR3 comprises 17 residues. Trimming cost V 1 base and J 7 bases; bases outside gene matches: 11. The chain's CDR3 is CASSLVFDRGALNEQFF. The CDR3 DNA reads TGTGCCAGCAGTTTAGTGTTCGACAGGGGGGCGCTAAATGAGCAGTTCTTC.

This clonotype showed up just a few times. This chain connects TRBV6-5 to TRBJ2-5; a possible D gene is TRBD2 (6 bases). The germline CDR1 and CDR2 sequences are MNHEY and SVGAGI. The V end lost 6 bases, the J end lost 5 bases, and 13 bases lay between the germline ends. The CDR3 is 13 residues long. The CDR3 DNA reads TGTGCCAGCAGAACCCCCGGAGGGGAGACCCAGTACTTC. It yields the protein CASRTPGGETQYF.

The J gene is TRBJ1-6, the V gene TRBV28; no definite D call. The CDR3 contains 12 residues. V was pared by 2 bases and J by 14 bases, with 10 bases between. From germline, CDR1 is MDHEN and CDR2 SYDVKM. As DNA, the CDR3 is TGTGCCAGCAGTTTAGAAGGTGGGTCCCTCCACTTT. This sequence encodes CASSLEGGSLHF.

The rearrangement joins TRBV4-1 to TRBJ2-1; possibly TRBD1 or TRBD2 for D (5 bases each). The CDR3 loop spans 14 amino acids. Germline CDR1 MGHRA, CDR2 YSYEKL. V lost 3 bases and J 9 bases, leaving 15 bases between the germline ends. The CDR3 sequence is CASSHPVGGPEQFF. In nucleotides, the CDR3 is TGCGCCAGCAGCCACCCCGTTGGGGGACCTGAGCAGTTCTTC.

This clonotype was seen a few times. This chain uses TRBV29-1 with TRBJ1-2; no definite D call. The CDR3 sequence is 12 residues long. CDR1 and CDR2 (germline): SQVTM, ANQGSEA. Trimming removed 5 bases at V and 6 bases at J, with 13 bases between. The CDR3 reads CSVLGYVNGYTF. DNA of the CDR3: TGCAGCGTTTTGGGTTACGTGAATGGCTACACCTTC.

This clonotype was counted at least ten times. The rearrangement links TRBV7-2 to TRBJ2-1; 15 bases fit TRBD2. With V trimmed by 5 bases and J by 7 bases, 9 bases remained unmatched. Germline CDR1 reads SGHTA; CDR2 reads FQGNSA. CDR3 size: 17 residues. For the CDR3, the DNA is TGTGCCAGCAGCCGCCAGTCCGGGACTAGCGGGAGGAATGAGCAGTTCTTC. Protein product: CASSRQSGTSGRNEQFF.

CDR3 residues: CATSDYGTSGSHEQFF. CDR3 DNA: TGTGCCACCAGTGACTACGGGACTAGCGGGAGCCATGAGCAGTTCTTC. This chain links TRBV24-1 with TRBJ2-1; 14 bases agree with TRBD2. Trimming removed 4 bases from V and 8 bases from J; junction bases left unmatched: 6. Germline-derived CDR1 and CDR2 are KGHDR and SFDVKD. CDR3 length equals 16 residues.

This clonotype has a single count. A junction end diverges from the germline sequence, so it may reflect a read error. This chain connects TRBV7-2 to TRBJ2-5, with D perhaps matching TRBD1 (5 bases). Germline V gene lookup returns CDR1 SGHTA and CDR2 FQGNSA. The CDR3 loop spans 14 amino acids. Written as DNA, the CDR3 is TGTGCCAGCAGCTTAGGTAGGGGTGGAGAGACCCACTACTTC. Its translation is CASSLGRGGETHYF.

This clonotype was observed at least ten times. The rearrangement joins TRBV12-3 or TRBV12-4 to TRBJ1-5; 9 bases are shared with TRBD1. The V and J ends lost 6 bases and 6 bases, in that order; junction bases with no gene match: 9. This CDR3 region has 15 residues. CDR3 nucleotides: TGTGCCAGCAGGATGGGACAGGGTTTAAGTCAGCCCCAGCATTTT. The encoded protein is CASRMGQGLSQPQHF.

This clonotype was recorded a few times. V is TRBV28 and J is TRBJ2-7; 8 bases map to TRBD2. The CDR3 has 17 residues. Losses at the gene ends were 5 bases for V and 3 bases for J; bases not matched to a gene: 15. Germline V CDR1 and CDR2: MDHEN, SYDVKM. The DNA for the CDR3 is TGTGCCAGCAGTCAACCGGGAGGGGGGGGGCGCGACTACGAGCAGTACTTC. It specifies CASSQPGGGGRDYEQYF.

The sample holds many counts of this clonotype. The chain joins TRBV19 to TRBJ2-7; 9 bases match TRBD2. J lost 5 bases, V lost 5 bases, and 13 bases had no gene match. Germline V gives CDR1 LNHDA, CDR2 SQIVND (reference sequence). This CDR3 region has 16 residues. The CDR3 reads CASSSLGLAGEDEQYF. For the CDR3, the DNA is TGTGCCAGTAGTTCCCTGGGGTTAGCGGGAGAGGACGAGCAGTACTTC.

This clonotype has only one observation. The chain links TRBV28 to TRBJ2-3; 7 bases match TRBD2. CDR1 MDHEN and CDR2 SYDVKM come from the germline V gene. The CDR3 covers 17 residues. Trimming at V came to 6 bases and at J to 3 bases, leaving 15 bases not matched to a gene. The CDR3 reads CASSPSLGAGSTDTQYF. Here the CDR3 DNA reads TGTGCCAGCAGCCCCTCCCTTGGAGCGGGATCTACAGATACGCAGTATTTT.

This clonotype was counted between two and nine times. The chain links TRBV14 to TRBJ2-3, with D unresolved. V lost 0 bases, J lost 1 base, and 8 bases lay in between. The length of the CDR3 is 15 residues. The germline V gene encodes CDR1 SGHDN and CDR2 FVKESK. The DNA of the CDR3 is TGTGCCAGCAGCCAAGAGCTGCCAGGCACAGATACGCAGTATTTT. It specifies CASSQELPGTDTQYF.

J is TRBJ2-2 and V is TRBV7-9; 12 positions agree with TRBD1. Germline-derived CDR1 and CDR2 are SEHNR and FQNEAQ (reference sequence). J lost 4 bases, V lost 7 bases, and 7 bases had no gene match. The CDR3 totals 16 residues. The DNA for the CDR3 is TGTGCCAGCACCGGGACAGGGGGCCCTCGCACCGGGGAGCTGTTTTTT. Protein sequence: CASTGTGGPRTGELFF. Together with reference TRBV7-9 and TRBJ2-2, the CDR3 gives the full variable domain: DTGVSQNPRHKITKRGQNVTFRCDPISEHNRLYWYRQTLGQGPEFLTYFQNEAQLEKSRLLSDRFSAERPKGSFSTLEIQRTEQGDSAMYLCASTGTGGPRTGELFFGEGSRLTVL.

The rearrangement joins TRBV5-4 to TRBJ2-3; D unresolved. Trimming shortened V by 0 bases and J by 1 base, and 18 bases separated the two germline ends. This CDR3 spans 18 amino acids. Per the germline V gene, CDR1 is SGHNT and CDR2 is YYREEE (reference sequence). The CDR3 DNA sequence: TGTGCCAGCAGCTTGGCTCTGTCTTCCCCACAACGCACAGATACGCAGTATTTT. This codes for CASSLALSSPQRTDTQYF. Full variable domain (outside the CDR3, taken from reference TRBV5-4 and TRBJ2-3): ETGVTQSPTHLIKTRGQQVTLRCSSQSGHNTVSWYQQALGQGPQFIFQYYREEENGRGNFPPRFSGLQFPNYSSELNVNALELDDSALYLCASSLALSSPQRTDTQYFGPGTRLTVL.

There are a few counts of this clonotype. V is TRBV7-2 and J is TRBJ1-2; D remains ambiguous. Germline CDR1 SGHTA, CDR2 FQGNSA. CDR3 size: 14 residues. Between the trimmed V and J ends, which lost 1 base and 5 bases, there was a span of 11 bases. CDR3 nucleotide sequence: TGTGCCAGCAGCTTAGTCGCCAGCTTATATGGCTACACCTTC. This translates into CASSLVASLYGYTF.

This chain links TRBV7-9 with TRBJ2-2; 8 nucleotides line up with TRBD2. With 4 bases clipped from V and 7 bases from J, the junction kept 8 bases outside the gene matches. Germline V gene lookup returns CDR1 SEHNR and CDR2 FQNEAQ (reference sequence). This CDR3 has 15 amino acids. CDR3 in DNA: TGTGCCAGCAGCTCGGATAACGGGACTAGCGGGGAGCTGTTTTTT. Its protein is CASSSDNGTSGELFF.

This clonotype was seen a few times. The V gene is TRBV27, the J gene TRBJ1-1, with D uncertain. V was trimmed by 7 bases and J by 4 bases, leaving 7 bases between them. This CDR3 has 11 amino acids. The germline gives CDR1 MNHEY, CDR2 SMNVEV (reference sequence). In DNA form, the CDR3 reads TGTGCCAGCACCTGGGGCACTGAAGCTTTCTTT. Its protein product is CASTWGTEAFF.

The chain carries TRBV24-1 and TRBJ1-3; a weak D match, TRBD1 (5 bases). From germline, CDR1 is KGHDR and CDR2 SFDVKD. Trimming shortened V by 7 bases and J by 9 bases, and 15 bases separated the two germline ends. This CDR3 is built from 13 residues. CDR3: CATRGPTGSTIYF. The CDR3 nucleotides are TGTGCCACCAGGGGACCAACAGGTTCCACCATATATTTT.

A few counts support this clonotype. The chain combines TRBV11-2 with TRBJ2-5, with 8 bases aligning to TRBD1. J lost 4 bases, V lost 1 base, and 8 bases had no gene match. The germline V gene has CDR1 SGHAT and CDR2 FQNNGV. CDR3 size: 16 residues. CDR3 coding DNA: TGTGCCAGCAGCTTAGGAGCAGGGGGCCTGGGAGAGACCCAGTACTTC. Encoded protein: CASSLGAGGLGETQYF.